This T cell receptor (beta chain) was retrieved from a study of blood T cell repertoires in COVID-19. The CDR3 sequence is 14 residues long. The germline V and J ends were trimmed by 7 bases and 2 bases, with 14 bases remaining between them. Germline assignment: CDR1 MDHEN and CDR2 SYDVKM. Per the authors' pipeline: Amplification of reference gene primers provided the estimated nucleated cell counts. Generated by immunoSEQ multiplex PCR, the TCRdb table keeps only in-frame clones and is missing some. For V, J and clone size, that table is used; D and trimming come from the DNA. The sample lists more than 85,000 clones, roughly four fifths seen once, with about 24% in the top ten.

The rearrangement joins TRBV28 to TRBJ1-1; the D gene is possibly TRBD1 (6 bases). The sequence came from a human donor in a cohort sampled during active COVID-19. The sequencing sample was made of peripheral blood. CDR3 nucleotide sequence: TGTGCCAGCATTACAGGGCGTTTTAACACTGAAGCTTTCTTT. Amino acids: CASITGRFNTEAFF. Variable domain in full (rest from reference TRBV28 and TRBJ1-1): DVKVTQSSRYLVKRTGEKVFLECVQDMDHENMFWYRQDPGLGLRLIYFSYDVKMKEKGDIPEGYSVSREKKERFSLILESASTNQTSMYLCASITGRFNTEAFFGQGTRLTVV.